One TCR beta chain is described in this entry. This CDR3 comprises 16 residues. CDR1 MGHRA and CDR2 YSYEKL come from the germline V gene. J was trimmed by 1 base and V by 2 bases; bases with no gene match: 2. Alongside a J-beta primer mix, a sample-barcoded 5' primer served in a second PCR lasting about 7 to 11 cycles. Each cDNA molecule was tagged by a template-switch adaptor that had 12 random nucleotides. Each CDR3 protein is one row after TCRdb ran MiXCR on the 5' RACE reads. The sample holds around 1,500,000 distinct CDR3 sequences, about 40% seen once. The data stem from a study of blood T cells in healthy people across ages.

Source material: blood. V and J are TRBV4-1 and TRBJ2-1; 10 nucleotides match TRBD1. The TCR comes from a woman younger than 35 in good health. The CDR3 bases are TGCGCCAGCAGCCAAAGACAGGGGGCGTCCTACAATGAGCAGTTCTTC. This sequence encodes CASSQRQGASYNEQFF.